The 21 T cell receptor beta chains given below trace back to one sample, sequenced in a study of beta chain features in type 1 diabetes. Since all of the isolated RNA was reverse transcribed, expressed TCRB transcripts were what got sequenced. Generated by immunoSEQ multiplex PCR, the TCRdb table keeps only in-frame clones and is missing some. The sample shows around 310,000 clones, approximately 11% of them seen only once. The sample comprised naive CD4+ T cells from blood. These receptors all come from a young woman in good health.

This clone was seen more than once but under ten times. This chain joins TRBV7-2 and TRBJ2-1; D is ambiguous. Deletions cut 2 bases from V and 5 bases from J, with 10 bases between. The CDR3 runs to 14 residues. CDR1 and CDR2 (germline): SGHTA, FQGNSA. The CDR3 nucleotides are TGTGCCAGCAGCTTACTAAACGTTAACAATGAGCAGTTCTTC. Residues: CASSLLNVNNEQFF.

This clone was counted only a few times. The gene calls are TRBV15 and TRBJ2-1; 7 bases line up with TRBD2. Germline V lookup: CDR1 LNHNV, CDR2 YYDKDF (reference sequence). The CDR3 has 16 amino acids. V trimming: 0 bases; J trimming: 6 bases; junction bases outside the gene matches: 8. In DNA form, the CDR3 reads TGTGCCACCAGCAGAGATGGGCAGCGGGAAATCAATGAGCAGTTCTTC. Protein sequence: CATSRDGQREINEQFF.

This clone was seen a handful of times. The chain employs TRBV10-3 and TRBJ2-1; 8 nucleotides line up with TRBD2. Germline assignment: CDR1 ENHRY and CDR2 SYGVKD. The CDR3 length is 18 residues. J was trimmed by 12 bases and V by 1 base; bases with no gene match: 20. The CDR3 here is CAISELEREIWALCWQFF. CDR3 sequence (DNA): TGTGCCATCAGTGAGTTGGAGCGGGAGATTTGGGCGCTGTGTTGGCAGTTCTTC.

This rearrangement joins TRBV2 to TRBJ2-7; 8 nucleotides align to TRBD2. V was pared by 4 bases and J by 6 bases, with 5 bases of the junction left unmatched. There are 13 residues in the CDR3. In germline, CDR1 is SNHLY, CDR2 FYNNEI. CDR3 in DNA: TGTGCCAGCAGTGTATTGGCGGGGGGCGAGCAGTACTTC. Translated, it gives CASSVLAGGEQYF.

This chain joins TRBV7-9 and TRBJ1-5, with D possibly TRBD1 on 6 matching bases. Germline V gene lookup returns CDR1 SEHNR and CDR2 FQNEAQ (reference sequence). V was shortened by 5 bases and J by 5 bases, with 13 bases between the two germline ends. The CDR3 is 14 residues long. The CDR3 spells CASSLGQPDQPQHF. CDR3 sequence (DNA): TGTGCCAGCAGCCTCGGACAGCCCGATCAGCCCCAGCATTTT.

This clone was seen a handful of times. The chain couples TRBV5-6 to TRBJ2-7, with 7 bases fitting TRBD2. In germline, CDR1 is SGHDT, CDR2 YYEEEE. The CDR3 loop spans 16 amino acids. Germline trimming cut 1 base from V and 4 bases from J; bases unmatched to any gene: 11. The CDR3 region has the DNA TGTGCCAGCAGCTTGCGCAGGCTAGCGGTGCGTTACGAGCAGTACTTC. This encodes CASSLRRLAVRYEQYF.

This clone was picked up a small number of times. This chain connects TRBV5-1 to TRBJ2-7; TRBD1 is a possible D gene (5 bases). The CDR3 is made up of 16 amino acids. Looked up from germline, CDR1 is SGHRS and CDR2 is YFSETQ. V was clipped by 0 bases and J by 2 bases, with 15 bases between them. DNA for the CDR3: TGCGCCAGCAGCTTGGCCCAAGTGGGCAGGGCCTACGAGCAGTACTTC. Its protein is CASSLAQVGRAYEQYF.

The rearrangement uses TRBV6-5 and TRBJ1-4; 9 nucleotides line up with TRBD1. CDR1 MNHEY and CDR2 SVGAGI come from the germline V gene. The ends lost 6 bases at V and 7 bases at J; junction bases unmatched: 6. The length of the CDR3 is 14 residues. CDR3 loop: CASRTGQGAEKLFF. Written as DNA, the CDR3 is TGTGCCAGCAGGACGGGACAGGGCGCTGAAAAACTGTTTTTT.

Here the CDR3 reads CASSGQGEASYEQYF. The CDR3 DNA is TGCGCCAGCAGTGGACAGGGGGAGGCGTCCTACGAGCAGTACTTC. This chain uses TRBV5-1 with TRBJ2-7; 10 bases are shared with TRBD1. The CDR3 is 15 residues long. The trim removed 5 bases at V and 1 base at J, leaving 6 bases unmatched. Per the germline V gene, CDR1 is SGHRS and CDR2 is YFSETQ.

This clone was detected only a few times. The chain carries TRBV25-1 and TRBJ2-1; 7 nucleotides match TRBD1. Germline-derived CDR1 and CDR2 are MGHDK and SYGVNS. The CDR3 length is 15 residues. The V segment lost 2 bases and the J segment 4 bases; nucleotides outside the gene matches: 5. The CDR3 protein is CASSEGGQAYNEQFF. CDR3 sequence (DNA): TGTGCCAGCAGTGAAGGAGGACAGGCGTACAATGAGCAGTTCTTC.

The J gene is TRBJ2-7, the V gene TRBV7-6; 8 bases align to TRBD1. Trimming removed 4 bases from V and 1 base from J; junction bases left unmatched: 3. The CDR3 runs 14 residues. Germline V gene lookup returns CDR1 SGHVS and CDR2 FNYEAQ. In nucleotides, the CDR3 is TGTGCCAGCAGCTCCGGACAGGGATCCTACGAGCAGTACTTC. The encoded protein is CASSSGQGSYEQYF. Full variable domain (outside the CDR3, taken from reference TRBV7-6 and TRBJ2-7): GAGVSQSPRYKVTKRGQDVALRCDPISGHVSLYWYRQALGQGPEFLTYFNYEAQQDKSGLPNDRFSAERPEGSISTLTIQRTEQRDSAMYRCASSSGQGSYEQYFGPGTRLTVT.

This chain links TRBV5-1 with TRBJ2-2; D call uncertain. Deletions cut 3 bases from V and 3 bases from J, with 9 bases between. This CDR3 region has 14 residues. Looked up from germline, CDR1 is SGHRS and CDR2 is YFSETQ. CDR3 sequence (DNA): TGCGCCAGCAGCTCATTACTGGACACCGGGGAGCTGTTTTTT. It yields the protein CASSSLLDTGELFF.

V usage is TRBV25-1 and J usage is TRBJ2-7; D remains unclear. The germline V gene encodes CDR1 MGHDK and CDR2 SYGVNS. This CDR3 is built from 13 residues. V dropped 8 bases and J dropped 2 bases, with 13 bases sitting between them. CDR3 DNA sequence: TGTGCCAGCGAACCGACTCATACCTACGAGCAGTACTTC. Its translation is CASEPTHTYEQYF.

This clone has a handful of counts. The chain uses TRBV5-4 and TRBJ2-1; 8 nucleotides agree with TRBD1. The CDR3 contains 14 residues. Germline loops: CDR1 SGHNT, CDR2 YYREEE (reference sequence). The ends lost 2 bases at V and 8 bases at J; junction bases unmatched: 6. The CDR3, as DNA: TGTGCCAGCAGCTTACAGGGGGGATTTTATGAGCAGTTCTTC. Protein sequence: CASSLQGGFYEQFF. Supplemented by reference TRBV5-4 and TRBJ2-1, the full variable domain reads ETGVTQSPTHLIKTRGQQVTLRCSSQSGHNTVSWYQQALGQGPQFIFQYYREEENGRGNFPPRFSGLQFPNYSSELNVNALELDDSALYLCASSLQGGFYEQFFGPGTRLTVL.

V is TRBV5-4 and J is TRBJ2-7; 7 bases map to TRBD2. The germline V gene has CDR1 SGHNT and CDR2 YYREEE (reference sequence). CDR3 length equals 14 residues. With 4 bases clipped from V and 5 bases from J, the junction kept 9 bases outside the gene matches. CDR3 protein: CASSQSGIPHEQYF. The CDR3 region has the DNA TGTGCCAGCAGCCAAAGCGGGATACCACACGAGCAGTACTTC.

This clone was found a few times. The chain joins TRBV20-1 to TRBJ2-1, with D maybe TRBD1 (5 bases). The CDR3 extends over 11 amino acids. Looked up from germline, CDR1 is DFQATT and CDR2 is SNEGSKA (reference sequence). V lost 4 bases to trimming and J lost 5 bases, with 6 bases between them. CDR3 coding DNA: TGCAGTGCTACAGGGAACAATGAGCAGTTCTTC. This sequence encodes CSATGNNEQFF.

The chain recombines TRBV29-1 with TRBJ2-7, with 10 bases matching TRBD1. V gave up 4 bases and J gave up 6 bases; unmatched junction bases: 6. This CDR3 spans 13 amino acids. Germline V gives CDR1 SQVTM, CDR2 ANQGSEA. The CDR3 coding sequence is TGCAGCGTTGGGGACAGGGGTCTCGGCGAGCAGTACTTC. Its protein product is CSVGDRGLGEQYF.

The table lists this clone with a few counts. The chain is built from TRBV7-8 and TRBJ2-7; tentatively, D is TRBD1 (5 bases). Germline lookup yields CDR1 SGHVS and CDR2 FQNEAQ. This CDR3 region has 15 residues. V lost 1 base and J lost 4, with 14 bases in between. Here the CDR3 reads CASSLVQGQGYEQYF. In DNA form, the CDR3 reads TGTGCCAGCAGCTTAGTCCAGGGCCAAGGGTACGAGCAGTACTTC.

The rearrangement uses TRBV28 and TRBJ1-5; no clear D gene. Trimming cost V 1 base and J 5 bases, with 6 bases left between them. The CDR3 is 13 amino acids. From germline, CDR1 is MDHEN and CDR2 SYDVKM. The chain's CDR3 is CASSLSGDQPQHF. CDR3 coding DNA: TGTGCCAGCAGTTTATCCGGGGATCAGCCCCAGCATTTT.

The rearrangement joins TRBV27 to TRBJ2-1, with TRBD2 as a possible D gene (6 bases). CDR1 and CDR2 from the germline V gene are MNHEY and SMNVEV (reference sequence). The CDR3 is 14 residues long. V was shortened by 7 bases and J by 7 bases, with 17 bases between the two germline ends. CDR3: CASKAMGLINEQFF. The DNA of the CDR3 is TGTGCCAGCAAAGCGATGGGACTTATTAATGAGCAGTTCTTC.

The J gene is TRBJ1-4, the V gene TRBV28; the match to TRBD1 covers 9 bases. Germline V gives CDR1 MDHEN, CDR2 SYDVKM. The CDR3 is made up of 15 amino acids. Trimming removed 4 bases from V and 7 bases from J; junction bases left unmatched: 7. The CDR3 region is CASSSAQGAGEKLFF. The DNA of the CDR3 is TGTGCCAGCAGTTCGGCACAGGGGGCTGGTGAAAAACTGTTTTTT. Supplemented by reference TRBV28 and TRBJ1-4, the full variable domain reads DVKVTQSSRYLVKRTGEKVFLECVQDMDHENMFWYRQDPGLGLRLIYFSYDVKMKEKGDIPEGYSVSREKKERFSLILESASTNQTSMYLCASSSAQGAGEKLFFGSGTQLSVL.